These 14 T cell receptor beta chains originate from one sample sequenced in a study of blood T cell repertoires in COVID-19. Clones were read by immunoSEQ multiplex PCR, and TCRdb kept only the in-frame ones, dropping some. The sample lists roughly 120,000 clones, roughly four fifths occurring once. The sequencing sample was made of peripheral blood. Receptors originate from a woman in her fifties or sixties with acute or convalescent COVID-19.

The rearrangement joins TRBV10-3 to TRBJ1-2, with D possibly being TRBD1 (5 bases). The length of the CDR3 is 14 residues. V gave up 3 bases and J gave up 4 bases, with 12 bases separating them. Germline CDR1 is ENHRY and CDR2 is SYGVKD. In DNA, the CDR3 is TGTGCCATCAGTGAAGGGCAGGGCGCCTATGGCTACACCTTC. Residues: CAISEGQGAYGYTF.

This clone appeared once. This sequence joins TRBV7-3 and TRBJ1-2; TRBD1 matches 11 bases. Germline V gene lookup returns CDR1 SGHTA and CDR2 FQGTGA. V gave up 5 bases and J gave up 8 bases; unmatched junction bases: 7. This CDR3 has 14 residues. CDR3 DNA: TGTGCCAGCAGCCGGACAGGGGGCCTCGAGGGCTACACCTTC. This encodes CASSRTGGLEGYTF.

The chain carries TRBV6-4 and TRBJ2-1; 10 bases agree with TRBD2. Germline values: CDR1 MRHNA, CDR2 SNTAGT. Losses at the gene ends were 7 bases for V and 5 bases for J; bases not matched to a gene: 5. The CDR3 length is 14 residues. DNA of the CDR3: TGTGCCAGCACTGGACTAGCGGCTAACAATGAGCAGTTCTTC. Protein sequence: CASTGLAANNEQFF.

The rearrangement joins TRBV6-5 to TRBJ1-1; the D gene is possibly TRBD1 (5 bases). V was clipped by 7 bases and J by 3 bases, with 12 bases between them. The CDR3 totals 13 residues. The germline gives CDR1 MNHEY, CDR2 SVGAGI. This CDR3 is CASTSQGYTEAFF. In nucleotides, the CDR3 is TGTGCCAGCACATCTCAGGGTTACACTGAAGCTTTCTTT.

The chain joins TRBV2 to TRBJ2-5, with TRBD1 matching 7 bases. CDR3 length: 14 residues. CDR1 SNHLY and CDR2 FYNNEI come from the germline V gene. With 5 bases clipped from V and 4 bases from J, the junction kept 7 bases outside the gene matches. The CDR3 DNA follows: TGTGCCAGCAGTCGAGGGGGCGGAGGAGAGACCCAGTACTTC. Residues: CASSRGGGGETQYF.

The V call is TRBV13, the J call TRBJ1-1; 9 nucleotides agree with TRBD1. This CDR3 has 12 residues. Looked up from germline, CDR1 is PRHDT and CDR2 is FYEKMQ (reference sequence). The V gene end was trimmed by 10 bases and the J gene end by 5 bases; junction bases not matched to a gene: 5. CDR3 region: CATDRGKTEAFF. The CDR3 nucleotides read TGTGCCACGGACAGGGGAAAGACTGAAGCTTTCTTT.

As concerns this clone: Within the sample, other DNA sequences also encode this same CDR3. This chain links TRBV9 with TRBJ1-2; 7 bases match TRBD1. With V trimmed by 0 bases and J by 3 bases, 2 bases remained unmatched. This CDR3 spans 14 amino acids. CDR1 is SGDLS and CDR2 is YYNGEE in the germline V gene. CDR3 bases: TGTGCCAGCAGCGTAGATGGGACAGACTATGGCTACACCTTC. It codes for CASSVDGTDYGYTF.

The chain combines TRBV28 with TRBJ2-2; the D gene is possibly TRBD1 (6 bases). This CDR3 region has 16 residues. V lost 5 bases to trimming and J lost 5 bases, with 18 bases between them. Germline V gives CDR1 MDHEN, CDR2 SYDVKM. CDR3 sequence: CASSAPGQDLTGELFF. The DNA of the CDR3 is TGTGCCAGCAGTGCGCCGGGACAAGACCTTACCGGGGAGCTGTTTTTT.

The chain links TRBV24-1 to TRBJ2-5, with TRBD2 matching over 10 bases. The CDR3 consists of 15 residues. Germline CDR1 is KGHDR and CDR2 is SFDVKD. The trim removed 9 bases at V and 0 bases at J, leaving 6 bases unmatched. The CDR3 DNA reads as TGTGCCACCGGTAAAGCGGGGGGGAACCAAGAGACCCAGTACTTC. It specifies CATGKAGGNQETQYF.

Here the CDR3 reads CASSSSGGAEPYTQYF. The CDR3 DNA reads TGTGCCAGCAGCTCTAGCGGGGGGGCCGAGCCTTATACGCAGTATTTT. The rearrangement links TRBV5-4 to TRBJ2-3, with TRBD2 identical over 12 bases. Germline CDR1 reads SGHNT; CDR2 reads YYREEE (reference sequence). CDR3 length: 16 amino acids. Germline trimming cut 3 bases from V and 7 bases from J; bases unmatched to any gene: 9.

This chain connects TRBV9 to TRBJ2-7; 8 bases fit TRBD1. The CDR3 totals 14 residues. V shed 5 bases and J 3 bases; nucleotides not matched to a gene: 7. The germline CDR1 and CDR2 sequences are SGDLS and YYNGEE. This CDR3 reads CASSSGTGVYEQYF. CDR3 DNA sequence: TGTGCCAGCAGTTCCGGGACAGGAGTCTACGAGCAGTACTTC.

The rearrangement joins TRBV29-1 to TRBJ1-1; weak D call: TRBD1 (5 bases). Per the germline V gene, CDR1 is SQVTM and CDR2 is ANQGSEA. V was trimmed by 4 bases and J by 0 bases, leaving 9 bases between them. The CDR3 is made up of 13 amino acids. In DNA form, the CDR3 reads TGCAGCGTTGCAAGGGGCCTGAACACTGAAGCTTTCTTT. This codes for CSVARGLNTEAFF. The whole variable domain, filled in from reference TRBV29-1 and TRBJ1-1, reads SAVISQKPSRDICQRGTSLTIQCQVDSQVTMMFWYRQQPGQSLTLIATANQGSEATYESGFVIDKFPISRPNLTFSTLTVSNMSPEDSSIYLCSVARGLNTEAFFGQGTRLTVV.

CDR3 sequence: CASSPDRALATDTQYF. The DNA of the CDR3 is TGTGCCAGCAGCCCTGACAGGGCCCTGGCCACAGATACGCAGTATTTT. V usage is TRBV7-3 and J usage is TRBJ2-3; 7 bases fit TRBD1. Germline lookup yields CDR1 SGHTA and CDR2 FQGTGA. The CDR3 is 16 residues long. Germline trimming cut 5 bases from V and 2 bases from J; bases unmatched to any gene: 10.

The rearrangement uses TRBV5-6 and TRBJ2-2; 8 positions match TRBD1. The germline gives CDR1 SGHDT, CDR2 YYEEEE. The junction had 3 bases not matched to a gene; V was cut back by 4 bases and J by 4 bases. This CDR3 region has 14 residues. Here the CDR3 reads CASSRTGSTGELFF. The CDR3, as DNA: TGTGCCAGCAGCCGGACAGGGAGCACCGGGGAGCTGTTTTTT.